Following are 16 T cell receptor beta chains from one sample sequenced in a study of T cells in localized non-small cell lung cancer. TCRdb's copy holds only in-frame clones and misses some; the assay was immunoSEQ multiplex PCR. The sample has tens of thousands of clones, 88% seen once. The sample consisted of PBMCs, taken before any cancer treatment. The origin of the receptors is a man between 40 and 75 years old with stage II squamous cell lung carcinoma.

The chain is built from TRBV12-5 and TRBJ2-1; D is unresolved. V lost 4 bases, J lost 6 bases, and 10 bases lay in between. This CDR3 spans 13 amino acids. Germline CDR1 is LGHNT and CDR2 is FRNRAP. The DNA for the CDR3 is TGTGCTAGTGGTTCATCCCGACGCAATGAGCAGTTCTTC. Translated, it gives CASGSSRRNEQFF.

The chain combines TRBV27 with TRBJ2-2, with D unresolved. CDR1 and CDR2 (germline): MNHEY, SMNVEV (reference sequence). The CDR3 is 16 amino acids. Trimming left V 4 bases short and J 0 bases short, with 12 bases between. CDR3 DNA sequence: TGTGCCAGCAGTTCCCGGCTCTACGCGAACACCGGGGAGCTGTTTTTT. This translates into CASSSRLYANTGELFF.

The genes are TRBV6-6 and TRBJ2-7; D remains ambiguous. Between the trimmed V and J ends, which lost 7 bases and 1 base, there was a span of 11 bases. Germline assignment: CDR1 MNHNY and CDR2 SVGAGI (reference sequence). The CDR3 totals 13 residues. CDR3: CASKVAGSYEQYF. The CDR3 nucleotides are TGTGCCAGCAAGGTAGCCGGGTCCTACGAGCAGTACTTC.

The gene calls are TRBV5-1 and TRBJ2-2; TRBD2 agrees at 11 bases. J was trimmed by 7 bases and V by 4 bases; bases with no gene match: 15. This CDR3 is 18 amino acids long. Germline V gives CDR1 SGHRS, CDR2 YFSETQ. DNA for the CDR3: TGCGCCAGCAGCCTGGGGACTAGCGGATTGGCCAGGGACGGGGAGCTGTTTTTT. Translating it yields CASSLGTSGLARDGELFF.

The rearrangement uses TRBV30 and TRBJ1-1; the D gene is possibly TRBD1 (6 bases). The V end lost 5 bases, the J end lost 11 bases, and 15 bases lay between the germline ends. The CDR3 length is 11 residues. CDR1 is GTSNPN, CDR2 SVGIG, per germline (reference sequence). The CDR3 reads CAWERGGSAFF. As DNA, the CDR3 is TGTGCCTGGGAAAGGGGGGGGTCCGCTTTCTTT. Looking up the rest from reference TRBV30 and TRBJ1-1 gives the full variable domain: SQTIHQWPATLVQPVGSPLSLECTVEGTSNPNLYWYRQAAGRGLQLLFYSVGIGQISSEVPQNLSASRPQDRQFILSSKKLLLSDSGFYLCAWERGGSAFFGQGTRLTVV.

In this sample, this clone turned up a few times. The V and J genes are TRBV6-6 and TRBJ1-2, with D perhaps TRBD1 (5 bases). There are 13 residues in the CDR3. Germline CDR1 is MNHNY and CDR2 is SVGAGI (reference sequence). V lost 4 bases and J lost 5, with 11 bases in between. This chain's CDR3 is CASSSIGGYGYTF. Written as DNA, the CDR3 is TGTGCCAGCAGTTCTATTGGGGGGTATGGCTACACCTTC.

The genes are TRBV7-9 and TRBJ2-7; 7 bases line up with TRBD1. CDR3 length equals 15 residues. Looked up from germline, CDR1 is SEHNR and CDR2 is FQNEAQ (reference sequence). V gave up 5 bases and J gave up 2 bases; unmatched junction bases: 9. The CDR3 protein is CASSTRQGRTYEQYF. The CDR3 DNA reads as TGTGCCAGCAGCACACGACAGGGAAGGACCTACGAGCAGTACTTC.

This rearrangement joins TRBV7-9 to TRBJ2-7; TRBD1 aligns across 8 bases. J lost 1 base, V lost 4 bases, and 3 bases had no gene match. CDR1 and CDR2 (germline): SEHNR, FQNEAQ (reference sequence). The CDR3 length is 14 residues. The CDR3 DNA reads TGTGCCAGCAGCTCCCGGGACAGGTCCTACGAGCAGTACTTC. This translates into CASSSRDRSYEQYF.

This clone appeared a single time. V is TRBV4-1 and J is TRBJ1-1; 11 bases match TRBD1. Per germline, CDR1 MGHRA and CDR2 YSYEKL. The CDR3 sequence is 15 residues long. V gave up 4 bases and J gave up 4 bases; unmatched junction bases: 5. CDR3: CASSPGTGGRTEAFF. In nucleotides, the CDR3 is TGCGCCAGCAGCCCCGGGACAGGGGGTCGCACTGAAGCTTTCTTT.

CDR3 region: CASSLEGQGFGSPLHF. CDR3 sequence (DNA): TGTGCCAGCAGCTTGGAGGGACAGGGATTCGGATCACCCCTCCACTTT. V is TRBV5-8 and J is TRBJ1-6; 9 bases match TRBD1. After removal of 0 bases from V and 10 bases from J, the junction contained 8 bases not matched to a gene. The length of the CDR3 is 16 residues. The germline gives CDR1 SGHTS, CDR2 YDEGEE.

The CDR3 region has the DNA TGTGCCAGCAGTTACTCAGGGGATGAGCAGTTCTTC. Its protein product is CASSYSGDEQFF. V is TRBV6-5 and J is TRBJ2-1, with D perhaps TRBD1 (5 bases). The CDR3 contains 12 residues. Deletions cut 0 bases from V and 8 bases from J, with 5 bases between. The germline V gene has CDR1 MNHEY and CDR2 SVGAGI.

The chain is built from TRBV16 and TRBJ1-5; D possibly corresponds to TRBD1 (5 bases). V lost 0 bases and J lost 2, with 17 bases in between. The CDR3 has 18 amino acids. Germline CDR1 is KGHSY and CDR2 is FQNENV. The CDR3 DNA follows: TGTGCCAGCAGCCAATCATTGGGCAGGGTAGAGGGCAATCAGCCCCAGCATTTT. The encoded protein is CASSQSLGRVEGNQPQHF.

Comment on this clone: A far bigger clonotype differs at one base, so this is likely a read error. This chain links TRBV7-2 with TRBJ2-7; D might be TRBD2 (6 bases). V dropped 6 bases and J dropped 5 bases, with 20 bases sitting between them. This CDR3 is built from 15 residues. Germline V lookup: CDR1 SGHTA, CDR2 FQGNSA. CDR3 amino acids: CASSKAGWAEHEQYF. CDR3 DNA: TGTGCCAGCAGTAAGGCGGGGTGGGCTGAGCACGAGCAGTACTTC.

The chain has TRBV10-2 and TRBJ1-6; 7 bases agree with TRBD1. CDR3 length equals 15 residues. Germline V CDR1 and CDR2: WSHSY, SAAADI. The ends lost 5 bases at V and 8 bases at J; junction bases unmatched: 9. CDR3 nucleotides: TGCGCCAGCAGTTCACCGGGACAGAGAGATTCACCCCTCCACTTT. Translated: CASSSPGQRDSPLHF.

The CDR3 loop is CASSPGRDQTYGYTF. The CDR3, as DNA: TGTGCCAGCTCACCGGGCAGGGACCAAACCTATGGCTACACCTTC. This chain links TRBV18 with TRBJ1-2; possible D gene TRBD1, 5 bases. Trimming took 3 bases from V and 4 from J, leaving 15 bases between them. Germline V gene sequence: CDR1 KGHSH, CDR2 LQKENI. This CDR3 contains 15 residues.

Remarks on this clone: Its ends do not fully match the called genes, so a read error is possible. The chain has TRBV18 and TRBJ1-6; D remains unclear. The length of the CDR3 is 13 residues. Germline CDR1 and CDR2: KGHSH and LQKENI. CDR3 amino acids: CTSGPGGDSPLHF. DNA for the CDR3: TGTACCAGCGGACCAGGAGGAGATTCACCCCTCCACTTT.